A single sample is the source of the 30 T cell receptor beta chains below, sequenced in a study of T cell changes during pregnancy in multiple sclerosis. Data came from immunoSEQ multiplex PCR; TCRdb stores just in-frame clones and leaves some out. The sample lists 55,000 to 85,000 clones, about 90% occurring once. The material was CD4+ T cells from peripheral blood mononuclear cells, obtained after pregnancy. These receptors all stem from a female donor with multiple sclerosis, enrolled in a pregnancy study.

The CDR3 region is CASSQTGFETQYF. The CDR3 bases are TGTGCCAGCAGTCAGACAGGTTTTGAGACCCAGTACTTC. The chain recombines TRBV6-5 with TRBJ2-5, with D tentatively TRBD1 (6 bases). The CDR3 length is 13 residues. CDR1 and CDR2 (germline): MNHEY, SVGAGI. V was trimmed by 5 bases and J by 5 bases, leaving 12 bases between them.

This clone has just one count. This chain uses TRBV9 with TRBJ2-3; 14 bases match TRBD2. Trimming removed 1 base from V and 1 base from J; junction bases left unmatched: 11. Germline V CDR1 and CDR2: SGDLS, YYNGEE. This CDR3 region has 20 residues. CDR3 region: CASSVTSPGLAGVGTDTQYF. As DNA, the CDR3 is TGTGCCAGCAGCGTAACTTCCCCGGGACTAGCGGGGGTGGGCACAGATACGCAGTATTTT.

The count of this clone is one. One end of the junction is discordant with germline, which a read error may explain. The chain carries TRBV6-1 and TRBJ2-7; 7 bases line up with TRBD1. The CDR3 is 12 amino acids. Per the germline V gene, CDR1 is MNHNS and CDR2 is SASEGT. CDR3 in DNA: TGTGCCAGCAGTGAAGCTGTGACAGGGTGGAACTTC. This translates into CASSEAVTGWNF.

This clone was observed a single time. The V gene is TRBV5-5, the J gene TRBJ2-7; 9 positions agree with TRBD1. J lost 4 bases, V lost 1 base, and 9 bases had no gene match. CDR3 length: 16 residues. Germline loops: CDR1 SGHKS, CDR2 YYEKEE (reference sequence). CDR3 residues: CASSLLSQGAFYEQYF. DNA for the CDR3: TGTGCCAGCAGCTTGTTGTCACAGGGGGCATTTTACGAGCAGTACTTC.

The chain uses TRBV9 and TRBJ1-3; D is unclear. Germline CDR1 and CDR2: SGDLS and YYNGEE. The V gene lost 1 base and the J gene lost 0 bases, with 14 bases spanning the gap. This CDR3 contains 17 residues. The CDR3 nucleotides are TGTGCCAGCAGCGTATCTGGTAGCGGCTTCTCTGGAAACACCATATATTTT. Translating gives CASSVSGSGFSGNTIYF.

The rearrangement uses TRBV27 and TRBJ2-7; 7 nucleotides line up with TRBD1. The germline CDR1 and CDR2 sequences are MNHEY and SMNVEV (reference sequence). The junction had 5 bases not matched to a gene; V was cut back by 6 bases and J by 0 bases. The CDR3 contains 14 residues. The CDR3 protein is CASSRDRASYEQYF. The CDR3 DNA is TGTGCCAGCAGCCGAGACAGGGCCTCCTACGAGCAGTACTTC.

V and J are TRBV5-6 and TRBJ2-5; TRBD1 aligns across 8 bases. Per the germline V gene, CDR1 is SGHDT and CDR2 is YYEEEE. The CDR3 runs to 14 residues. Trimming removed 4 bases from V and 6 bases from J; junction bases left unmatched: 8. The CDR3 spells CASSVRQGKQTQYF. The CDR3 DNA follows: TGTGCCAGCAGCGTAAGACAGGGGAAGCAGACCCAGTACTTC.

This chain links TRBV28 with TRBJ1-6; 8 bases are shared with TRBD1. The CDR3 spans 19 residues. Germline V gene sequence: CDR1 MDHEN, CDR2 SYDVKM. J gave up 10 bases and V 6 bases, and 23 bases lay outside the gene matches. The CDR3 DNA is TGTGCCAGCAGGACCCCCCCGGGACAGGAGAGTAGGGATCGATCACCCCTCCACTTT. Its translation: CASRTPPGQESRDRSPLHF.

The CDR3 sequence: CTFTGKISYEQYF. DNA for the CDR3: TGTACCTTTACAGGTAAAATCTCCTACGAGCAGTACTTC. The V and J genes are TRBV12-5 and TRBJ2-7; D is perhaps TRBD1 (5 bases). Looked up from germline, CDR1 is LGHNT and CDR2 is FRNRAP. CDR3 size: 13 residues.

The chain employs TRBV19 and TRBJ2-3; the D gene is possibly TRBD1 (5 bases). The CDR3 has 14 amino acids. Germline assignment: CDR1 LNHDA and CDR2 SQIVND (reference sequence). The V and J ends lost 2 bases and 4 bases respectively, with 10 bases between them. The CDR3 DNA reads as TGTGCCAGTAGTATAACAGGATCCCCAGATACGCAGTATTTT. Its translation: CASSITGSPDTQYF. Based on the CDR3 plus reference TRBV19 and TRBJ2-3, the full variable domain is DGGITQSPKYLFRKEGQNVTLSCEQNLNHDAMYWYRQDPGQGLRLIYYSQIVNDFQKGDIAEGYSVSREKKESFPLTVTSAQKNPTAFYLCASSITGSPDTQYFGPGTRLTVL.

This chain connects TRBV7-9 to TRBJ2-3; TRBD2 agrees at 15 bases. In germline, CDR1 is SEHNR, CDR2 FQNEAQ (reference sequence). CDR3 length: 16 amino acids. CDR3 protein: CASGRGLAGGLDTQYF. The CDR3 DNA is TGTGCTTCTGGGAGGGGACTAGCGGGAGGACTAGATACGCAGTATTTT.

The J gene is TRBJ1-1, the V gene TRBV6-5; no reliable D call. The CDR3 runs 13 residues. The V gene's germline CDR1 is MNHEY and CDR2 SVGAGI. V lost 6 bases to trimming and J lost 3 bases, with 11 bases between them. As DNA, the CDR3 is TGTGCCAGCAGGCGTGCGAGGGACACTGAAGCTTTCTTT. Amino acids: CASRRARDTEAFF.

This rearrangement joins TRBV10-3 to TRBJ1-2; TRBD1 aligns across 7 bases. Trimming removed 7 bases from V and 8 bases from J; junction bases left unmatched: 10. The CDR3 is 13 amino acids. Germline values: CDR1 ENHRY, CDR2 SYGVKD. CDR3 in amino acids: CAIKKQGTIGYTF. CDR3 DNA: TGTGCCATCAAAAAACAGGGGACGATCGGCTACACCTTC.

The CDR3 coding sequence is TGTGCCAGTAGTATAGATCGAGGGCCGAACACTGAAGCTTTCTTT. This gives the protein CASSIDRGPNTEAFF. This chain uses TRBV19 with TRBJ1-1, with D unclear. CDR3 length: 15 amino acids. V was clipped by 0 bases and J by 1 base, with 9 bases between them. The germline CDR1 and CDR2 sequences are LNHDA and SQIVND (reference sequence).

This clone turned up a few times. V is TRBV10-3 and J is TRBJ1-4; D is perhaps TRBD1 (5 bases). Germline CDR1 is ENHRY and CDR2 is SYGVKD. V lost 6 bases and J lost 5, with 13 bases in between. The CDR3 totals 14 residues. The DNA of the CDR3 is TGTGCCATCAGGGGGCCGGAACCGAATGAAAAACTGTTTTTT. It is translated as CAIRGPEPNEKLFF.

The chain recombines TRBV9 with TRBJ1-2; D is undetermined. The CDR3 runs to 15 residues. Trimming removed 0 bases at V and 3 bases at J, with 12 bases between. Germline CDR1 is SGDLS and CDR2 is YYNGEE. The CDR3 loop reads CASSVVMEVDYGYTF. Written as DNA, the CDR3 is TGTGCCAGCAGCGTAGTTATGGAGGTGGACTATGGCTACACCTTC.

V is TRBV9 and J is TRBJ1-1; possibly TRBD1 for D (5 bases). The V gene lost 0 bases and the J gene lost 5 bases, with 17 bases spanning the gap. Germline V CDR1 and CDR2: SGDLS, YYNGEE. The CDR3 extends over 16 amino acids. The CDR3 DNA reads as TGTGCCAGCAGCGTAGAAATTTCGGGGGGTGAAACTGAAGCTTTCTTT. Its protein is CASSVEISGGETEAFF.

The chain carries TRBV9 and TRBJ1-4; D perhaps matches TRBD1 (6 bases). The V end was cut by 4 bases, the J end by 0 bases, with 16 bases between. The CDR3 has 17 residues. CDR1 is SGDLS, CDR2 YYNGEE, per germline. The CDR3 region has the DNA TGTGCCAGCAGCCCCTGGGCAGGGGTTGCAACTAATGAAAAACTGTTTTTT. This gives the protein CASSPWAGVATNEKLFF.

V and J are TRBV11-3 and TRBJ2-1, with a possible D match to TRBD2 (7 bases). Germline-derived CDR1 and CDR2 are SGHNT and YENEEA. Trimming shortened V by 5 bases and J by 5 bases, and 22 bases separated the two germline ends. This CDR3 spans 17 amino acids. CDR3 coding DNA: TGTGCCAGCAGCACTACTTCTACAGGGAGGGGGAACAATGAGCAGTTCTTC. Its translation: CASSTTSTGRGNNEQFF.

This sequence joins TRBV7-2 and TRBJ1-1, with no clear D. This CDR3 has 12 residues. CDR1 is SGHTA, CDR2 FQGNSA, per germline. Trimming removed 5 bases from V and 12 bases from J, with 16 bases in between. The CDR3 bases are TGTGCCAGCAGCCCTGCGGAGGGTCGCACTTTCTTT. Amino acids: CASSPAEGRTFF. Combining the CDR3 with reference TRBV7-2 and TRBJ1-1 gives the whole variable domain GAGVSQSPSNKVTEKGKDVELRCDPISGHTALYWYRQSLGQGLEFLIYFQGNSAPDKSGLPSDRFSAERTGGSVSTLTIQRTQQEDSAVYLCASSPAEGRTFFGQGTRLTVV.

The rearrangement links TRBV29-1 to TRBJ2-5; 7 bases align to TRBD1. Germline assignment: CDR1 SQVTM and CDR2 ANQGSEA. The CDR3 spans 15 residues. The V segment lost 4 bases and the J segment 4 bases; nucleotides outside the gene matches: 12. The CDR3, as DNA: TGCAGCGTTGGTTCGGATACAGGGGTCAGAGAGACCCAGTACTTC. Amino acid sequence: CSVGSDTGVRETQYF.

This chain's CDR3 is CASSLRGGETQYF. The DNA of the CDR3 is TGTGCCAGCAGTTTGAGGGGTGGAGAGACCCAGTACTTC. The chain carries TRBV5-4 and TRBJ2-5, with D perhaps assigned TRBD1 or TRBD2 (5 bases each). Germline V gives CDR1 SGHNT, CDR2 YYREEE (reference sequence). V was cut by 5 bases and J by 4 bases, with 12 bases left in between. The CDR3 spans 13 residues.

This clone was detected only once. The genes are TRBV6-5 and TRBJ2-2; D unresolved. The CDR3 extends over 14 amino acids. The V end was cut by 6 bases, the J end by 3 bases, with 11 bases between. Germline values: CDR1 MNHEY, CDR2 SVGAGI. CDR3: CASRPRRDTGELFF. Here the CDR3 DNA reads TGTGCCAGCAGGCCCCGGAGAGACACCGGGGAGCTGTTTTTT.

J is TRBJ1-1 and V is TRBV18; weak D call: TRBD1 (5 bases). Between the trimmed V and J ends, which lost 5 bases and 1 base, there was a span of 11 bases. From germline, CDR1 is KGHSH and CDR2 LQKENI. The CDR3 contains 14 residues. CDR3 region: CASSAGRGNTEAFF. The CDR3 DNA sequence: TGTGCCAGCTCAGCAGGGCGAGGGAACACTGAAGCTTTCTTT. The whole variable domain, filled in from reference TRBV18 and TRBJ1-1, reads NAGVMQNPRHLVRRRGQEARLRCSPMKGHSHVYWYRQLPEEGLKFMVYLQKENIIDESGMPKERFSAEFPKEGPSILRIQQVVRGDSAAYFCASSAGRGNTEAFFGQGTRLTVV.

The gene calls are TRBV14 and TRBJ2-5, with 8 positions matching TRBD2. The V segment lost 1 base and the J segment 5 bases; nucleotides outside the gene matches: 21. The CDR3 totals 20 residues. CDR1 is SGHDN and CDR2 is FVKESK in the germline V gene. CDR3 protein: CASSQGDRVRAGALRETQYF. The CDR3, as DNA: TGTGCCAGCAGCCAAGGGGACCGGGTGCGAGCGGGAGCCCTCCGGGAGACCCAGTACTTC. The variable domain in full, with the rest retrieved from reference TRBV14 and TRBJ2-5, is EAGVTQFPSHSVIEKGQTVTLRCDPISGHDNLYWYRRVMGKEIKFLLHFVKESKQDESGMPNNRFLAERTGGTYSTLKVQPAELEDSGVYFCASSQGDRVRAGALRETQYFGPGTRLLVL.

The V call is TRBV5-5, the J call TRBJ1-2, with D maybe TRBD1 (5 bases). Germline assignment: CDR1 SGHKS and CDR2 YYEKEE (reference sequence). V shed 4 bases and J shed 3 bases, with 10 bases lying between them. The CDR3 sequence is 13 residues long. The CDR3 DNA reads as TGTGCCAGCAGCGCATGGGGGGACTATGGCTACACCTTC. Translation: CASSAWGDYGYTF.

This chain links TRBV20-1 with TRBJ1-2, with no clear D. Trimming took 5 bases from V and 8 from J, leaving 9 bases between them. The germline V gene encodes CDR1 DFQATT and CDR2 SNEGSKA (reference sequence). The CDR3 spans 10 residues. This CDR3 is CSAPNSGYTF. CDR3 DNA sequence: TGCAGTGCTCCCAACAGCGGCTACACCTTC.

The chain uses TRBV29-1 and TRBJ1-1; D remains unclear. Germline V gives CDR1 SQVTM, CDR2 ANQGSEA. V shed 7 bases and J shed 1 base, with 13 bases lying between them. The CDR3 contains 13 residues. The CDR3 spells CSAPGTPNTEAFF. CDR3 coding DNA: TGCAGCGCCCCAGGTACCCCGAACACTGAAGCTTTCTTT. Full variable domain (rest looked up from reference TRBV29-1 and TRBJ1-1): SAVISQKPSRDICQRGTSLTIQCQVDSQVTMMFWYRQQPGQSLTLIATANQGSEATYESGFVIDKFPISRPNLTFSTLTVSNMSPEDSSIYLCSAPGTPNTEAFFGQGTRLTVV.

The V gene is TRBV19, the J gene TRBJ1-2, with D perhaps matching TRBD1 (5 bases). Germline-derived CDR1 and CDR2 are LNHDA and SQIVND (reference sequence). The V end lost 3 bases, the J end lost 0 bases, and 14 bases lay between the germline ends. The CDR3 runs 16 residues. This CDR3 reads CASSISSRASNYGYTF. The CDR3 nucleotides read TGTGCCAGTAGTATCTCCAGCAGGGCCTCTAACTATGGCTACACCTTC.

The chain couples TRBV4-2 to TRBJ2-5, with TRBD1 matching 9 bases. CDR3 size: 14 residues. V was clipped by 4 bases and J by 9 bases; unmatched bases: 9. Germline V CDR1 and CDR2: LGHNA, YNFKEQ. CDR3 in DNA: TGTGCCAGCAGCCCCGTACGGGACAGGGTGGCCCAGTACTTC. Its translation is CASSPVRDRVAQYF.